This T cell receptor (beta chain) was documented in a study of neurological immune-mediated disorders. From the 5' RACE reads, TCRdb called clonotypes with MiXCR, one entry per CDR3 protein. The sample lists about 49,000 distinct CDR3 sequences, 9% to 10% occurring once. There are a few counts of this clonotype. Regarding time point: longitudinal time-point 1 (baseline). CDR3 length equals 17 residues. Trimming removed 3 bases from V and 5 bases from J; junction bases left unmatched: 10. The V gene's germline CDR1 is LNHNV and CDR2 YYDKDF (reference sequence). The rearrangement joins TRBV15 to TRBJ2-5; 12 bases line up with TRBD2. The clonotype comes from a middle-aged woman in good health. The sample consisted of PBMCs. In DNA form, the CDR3 reads TGTGCCACCAGCAGCACCCTAGCGGGGGGGCCGGTCGAGACCCAGTACTTC. Translated, it gives CATSSTLAGGPVETQYF.